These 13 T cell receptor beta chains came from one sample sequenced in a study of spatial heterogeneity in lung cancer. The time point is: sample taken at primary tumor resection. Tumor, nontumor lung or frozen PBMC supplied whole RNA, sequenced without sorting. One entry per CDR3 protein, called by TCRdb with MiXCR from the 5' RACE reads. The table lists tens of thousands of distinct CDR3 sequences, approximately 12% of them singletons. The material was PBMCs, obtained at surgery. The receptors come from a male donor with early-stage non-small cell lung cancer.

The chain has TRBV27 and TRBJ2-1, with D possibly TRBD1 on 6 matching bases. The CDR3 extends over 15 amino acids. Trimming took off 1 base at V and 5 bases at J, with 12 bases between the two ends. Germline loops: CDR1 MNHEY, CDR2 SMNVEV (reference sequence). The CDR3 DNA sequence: TGTGCCAGCAGTTTATTTGGGACAACCGACAATGAGCAGTTCTTC. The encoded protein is CASSLFGTTDNEQFF.

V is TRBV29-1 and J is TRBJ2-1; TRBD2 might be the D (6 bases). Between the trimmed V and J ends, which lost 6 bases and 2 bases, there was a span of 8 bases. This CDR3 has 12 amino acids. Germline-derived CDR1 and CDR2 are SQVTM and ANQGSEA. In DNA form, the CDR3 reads TGCAGCGTACGGACTACCTACAATGAGCAGTTCTTC. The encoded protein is CSVRTTYNEQFF.

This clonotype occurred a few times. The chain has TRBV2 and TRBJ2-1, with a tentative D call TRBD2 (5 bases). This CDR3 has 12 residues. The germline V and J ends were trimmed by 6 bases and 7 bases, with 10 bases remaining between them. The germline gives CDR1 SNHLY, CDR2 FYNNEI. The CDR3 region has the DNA TGTGCCAGCAGCTTACTAGTTAATGAGCAGTTCTTC. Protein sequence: CASSLLVNEQFF. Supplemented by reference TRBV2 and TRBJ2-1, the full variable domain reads EPEVTQTPSHQVTQMGQEVILRCVPISNHLYFYWYRQILGQKVEFLVSFYNNEISEKSEIFDDQFSVERPDGSNFTLKIRSTKLEDSAMYFCASSLLVNEQFFGPGTRLTVL.

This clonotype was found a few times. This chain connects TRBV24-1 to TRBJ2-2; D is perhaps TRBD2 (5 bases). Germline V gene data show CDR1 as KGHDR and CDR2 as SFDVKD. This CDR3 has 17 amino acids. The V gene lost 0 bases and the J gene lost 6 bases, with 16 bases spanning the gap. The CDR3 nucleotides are TGTGCCACCAGTGATTTGACCGGGAATGGGTATTCCGGGGAGCTGTTTTTT. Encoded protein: CATSDLTGNGYSGELFF.

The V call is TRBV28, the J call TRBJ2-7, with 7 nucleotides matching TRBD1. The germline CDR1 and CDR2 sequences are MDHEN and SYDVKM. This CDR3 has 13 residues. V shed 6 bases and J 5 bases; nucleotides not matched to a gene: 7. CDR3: CASRKQGSDEQYF. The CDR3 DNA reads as TGTGCCAGCAGGAAACAGGGGTCAGACGAGCAGTACTTC.

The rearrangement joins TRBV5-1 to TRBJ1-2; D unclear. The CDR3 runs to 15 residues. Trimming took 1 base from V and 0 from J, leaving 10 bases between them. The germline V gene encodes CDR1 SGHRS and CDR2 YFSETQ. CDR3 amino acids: CASSLTRPANYGYTF. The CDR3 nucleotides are TGCGCCAGCAGCTTGACACGGCCCGCTAACTATGGCTACACCTTC.

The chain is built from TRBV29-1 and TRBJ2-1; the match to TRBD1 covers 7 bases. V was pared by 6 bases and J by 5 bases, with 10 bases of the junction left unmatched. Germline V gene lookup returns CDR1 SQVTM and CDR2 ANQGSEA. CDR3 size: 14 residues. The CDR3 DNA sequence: TGCAGCGTCCCTCGAGTTCAGGGGGACAATGAGCAGTTCTTC. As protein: CSVPRVQGDNEQFF.

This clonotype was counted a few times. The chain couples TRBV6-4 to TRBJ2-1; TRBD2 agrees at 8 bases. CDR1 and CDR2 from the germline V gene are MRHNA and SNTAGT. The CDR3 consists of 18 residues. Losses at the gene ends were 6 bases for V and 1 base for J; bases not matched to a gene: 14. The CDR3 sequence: CASSPTGGGPYSYNEQFF. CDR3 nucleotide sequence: TGTGCCAGCAGCCCTACGGGGGGGGGCCCTTATTCCTACAATGAGCAGTTCTTC.

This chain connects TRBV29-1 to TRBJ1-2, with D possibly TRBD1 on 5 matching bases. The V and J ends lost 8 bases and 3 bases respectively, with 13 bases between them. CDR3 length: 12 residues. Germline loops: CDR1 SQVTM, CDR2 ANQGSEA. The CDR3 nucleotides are TGCAGCACTGACACCAGGGACTATGGCTACACCTTC. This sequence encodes CSTDTRDYGYTF.

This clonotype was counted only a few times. The CDR3 here is CSVRTGVGETQYF. Here the CDR3 DNA reads TGCAGCGTTCGGACAGGGGTGGGAGAGACCCAGTACTTC. The chain recombines TRBV29-1 with TRBJ2-5; 9 bases align to TRBD1. Per the germline V gene, CDR1 is SQVTM and CDR2 is ANQGSEA. This CDR3 region has 13 residues. V gave up 5 bases and J gave up 4 bases; unmatched junction bases: 5.

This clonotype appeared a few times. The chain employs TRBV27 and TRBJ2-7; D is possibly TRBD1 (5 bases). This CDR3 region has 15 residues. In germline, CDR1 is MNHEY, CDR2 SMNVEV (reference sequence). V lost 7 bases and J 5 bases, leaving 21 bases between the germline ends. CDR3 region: CASTDIAGPRNEQYF. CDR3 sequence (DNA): TGTGCCAGCACCGATATCGCAGGGCCAAGGAACGAGCAGTACTTC.

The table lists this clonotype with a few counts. In DNA, the CDR3 is TGTGCCATCACCGAGGGACAGGGGGGTTACGAGCAGTACTTC. It encodes CAITEGQGGYEQYF. This chain connects TRBV10-3 to TRBJ2-7; 11 bases match TRBD1. J lost 4 bases, V lost 7 bases, and 6 bases had no gene match. The CDR3 length is 14 residues. CDR1 is ENHRY and CDR2 is SYGVKD in the germline V gene.

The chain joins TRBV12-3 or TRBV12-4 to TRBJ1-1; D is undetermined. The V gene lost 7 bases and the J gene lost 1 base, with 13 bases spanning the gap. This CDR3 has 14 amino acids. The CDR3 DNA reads TGTGCCAGCACCCTCATGACGGAGAACACTGAAGCTTTCTTT. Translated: CASTLMTENTEAFF.